The 30 T cell receptor beta chains below were found in one sample sequenced in a study of Graves' ophthalmopathy and Graves' hyperthyroidism. RNA transcripts served as template for amplifying TCR beta CDR3 sequences. Second-round multiplex PCR came after a first-round RT-PCR that employed HTBI primers. TCRdb redid the calling of the multiplex PCR reads with MiXCR, one entry per CDR3 protein. The sample gives 500,000 to 700,000 distinct CDR3 sequences, approximately 21% of which show up once; more than 5.5% is in the top ten. Specimen: peripheral blood. Receptors originate from a woman aged 18-29 years with stable Graves' hyperthyroidism. Some clones in this sample may be carry-over from other donors' samples.

At least ten counts were recorded for this clonotype. The V gene is TRBV9, the J gene TRBJ2-7; D might be TRBD2 (5 bases). The germline gives CDR1 SGDLS, CDR2 YYNGEE. This CDR3 is 15 amino acids long. Trimming took off 2 bases at V and 3 bases at J, with 15 bases between the two ends. The CDR3 region is CASSVGGGPGYEQYF. The CDR3 coding sequence is TGTGCCAGCAGCGTGGGTGGAGGACCCGGCTACGAGCAGTACTTC.

This clonotype was recorded many times. This rearrangement joins TRBV7-2 to TRBJ2-7, with unresolved D. The CDR3 contains 12 residues. V dropped 0 bases and J dropped 9 bases, with 9 bases sitting between them. In germline, CDR1 is SGHTA, CDR2 FQGNSA. The CDR3: CASSLAGMVQYF. As DNA, the CDR3 is TGTGCCAGCAGCTTAGCGGGAATGGTGCAGTACTTC.

This rearrangement joins TRBV28 to TRBJ2-6; D gene unclear. Germline V gene lookup returns CDR1 MDHEN and CDR2 SYDVKM. This CDR3 comprises 18 residues. The germline V and J ends were trimmed by 1 base and 3 bases, with 16 bases remaining between them. The CDR3: CASSLYTPLKGGANVLTF. The CDR3 DNA is TGTGCCAGCAGTTTATATACCCCCTTAAAGGGTGGGGCCAACGTCCTGACTTTC.

The V and J genes are TRBV29-1 and TRBJ1-1, with 11 bases aligning to TRBD1. V trimming: 7 bases; J trimming: 0 bases; junction bases outside the gene matches: 4. Germline V gene sequence: CDR1 SQVTM, CDR2 ANQGSEA. This CDR3 spans 14 amino acids. The CDR3 bases are TGCAGCGGGACAGGGGGCGCTTTGAACACTGAAGCTTTCTTT. As protein: CSGTGGALNTEAFF.

This clonotype occurred many times. The chain links TRBV6-5 to TRBJ1-1, with 7 nucleotides matching TRBD1. The CDR3 has 13 amino acids. The germline gives CDR1 MNHEY, CDR2 SVGAGI. V lost 7 bases to trimming and J lost 2 bases; unmatched junction nucleotides: 4. The CDR3 DNA reads as TGTGCCAGCAAGGGGACAGCTAACACTGAAGCTTTCTTT. This gives the protein CASKGTANTEAFF.

In regard to this clonotype: One base away lies a much larger clone, so this may be a sequencing read error. This chain joins TRBV28 and TRBJ1-5; D gene ambiguous. Germline V gives CDR1 MDHEN, CDR2 SYDVKM. With 10 bases removed from V and 6 bases from J, the gap between germline ends came to 19 bases. The length of the CDR3 is 14 residues. CDR3 region: CAIITTPRTQPQHF. As DNA, the CDR3 is TGTGCCATCATCACAACGCCGAGGACTCAGCCCCAGCATTTT.

This clonotype was seen repeatedly, ten times or more. The gene calls are TRBV6-2 or TRBV6-3 and TRBJ1-1, with TRBD1 identical over 12 bases. The CDR3 runs 18 residues. CDR1 is MNHEY, CDR2 SVGEGT, per germline. Germline trimming cut 5 bases from V and 3 bases from J; bases unmatched to any gene: 13. The CDR3 sequence: CASSHGGSGQGAYTEAFF. CDR3 coding DNA: TGTGCCAGCAGTCACGGAGGGTCGGGACAGGGGGCCTACACTGAAGCTTTCTTT.

Many counts were recorded for this clonotype. This chain connects TRBV7-3 to TRBJ2-2; the match to TRBD2 covers 14 bases. Germline assignment: CDR1 SGHTA and CDR2 FQGTGA. Trimming took 5 bases from V and 2 from J; bases not matched to a gene: 16. The CDR3 length is 21 residues. CDR3 DNA: TGTGCCAGCAGCGTCCGGGTCGGACTAGCGGGGGGCTCGACCAACACCGGGGAGCTGTTTTTT. Translating gives CASSVRVGLAGGSTNTGELFF.

This clonotype was detected ten times or more. J is TRBJ1-2 and V is TRBV4-1; D is possibly TRBD1 (6 bases). Trimming removed 9 bases at V and 3 bases at J, with 20 bases between. The CDR3 extends over 15 amino acids. CDR1 and CDR2 (germline): MGHRA, YSYEKL. CDR3 protein: CASRGGVLTYYGYTF. The CDR3 region has the DNA TGCGCCAGTAGAGGGGGGGTCCTGACCTACTATGGCTACACCTTC.

This clonotype was seen repeatedly, ten times or more. The chain has TRBV12-5 and TRBJ1-1, with 7 nucleotides matching TRBD1. This CDR3 is built from 16 residues. CDR1 and CDR2 from the germline V gene are LGHNT and FRNRAP. Trimming at V came to 1 base and at J to 3 bases, leaving 8 bases not matched to a gene. The chain's CDR3 is CASGLATTGRDTEAFF. The CDR3, as DNA: TGTGCTAGTGGTTTGGCCACGACAGGGAGGGACACTGAAGCTTTCTTT. The full variable domain, completed using reference TRBV12-5 and TRBJ1-1, is DARVTQTPRHKVTEMGQEVTMRCQPILGHNTVFWYRQTMMQGLELLAYFRNRAPLDDSGMPKDRFSAEMPDATLATLKIQPSEPRDSAVYFCASGLATTGRDTEAFFGQGTRLTVV.

This clonotype was observed at least ten times. The chain joins TRBV20-1 to TRBJ1-5, with D perhaps TRBD1 (6 bases). This CDR3 spans 15 amino acids. CDR1 and CDR2 from the germline V gene are DFQATT and SNEGSKA (reference sequence). The V gene lost 3 bases and the J gene lost 7 bases, with 19 bases spanning the gap. The CDR3 protein is CSASGDTGQGQPQHF. CDR3 in DNA: TGCAGTGCTAGTGGGGACACCGGTCAGGGACAGCCCCAGCATTTT.

This clonotype was recorded at least ten times. The chain couples TRBV11-2 to TRBJ2-7, with D perhaps assigned TRBD1 or TRBD2 (6 bases each). The CDR3 extends over 17 amino acids. CDR1 and CDR2 (germline): SGHAT, FQNNGV. Trimming removed 0 bases at V and 6 bases at J, with 21 bases between. The CDR3 DNA reads TGTGCCAGCAGCTTAGATCCGGGCGGGGCCTCCAGGGGCGAGCAGTACTTC. Amino acid sequence: CASSLDPGGASRGEQYF.

This clonotype showed up many times. This chain uses TRBV20-1 with TRBJ2-2, with 10 nucleotides matching TRBD1. Germline CDR1 is DFQATT and CDR2 is SNEGSKA (reference sequence). The CDR3 extends over 16 amino acids. J gave up 4 bases and V 5 bases, and 10 bases lay outside the gene matches. For the CDR3, the DNA is TGCAGTGCTGACGACAGGGGGCCCGAGGGCACCGGGGAGCTGTTTTTT. This codes for CSADDRGPEGTGELFF.

This clonotype was recorded at least ten times. J is TRBJ2-7 and V is TRBV6-2 or TRBV6-3; D tentatively fits TRBD1 or TRBD2 (5 bases each). This CDR3 is built from 16 residues. Germline CDR1 is MNHEY and CDR2 is SVGEGT. V was cut by 4 bases and J by 7 bases, with 23 bases left in between. CDR3 in amino acids: CASSFDSGTPVWEQYF. CDR3 nucleotide sequence: TGTGCCAGCAGTTTCGATTCCGGGACGCCCGTCTGGGAGCAGTACTTC.

This clonotype was detected ten times or more. The V and J genes are TRBV11-1 and TRBJ1-1; perhaps TRBD1 as D (5 bases). The CDR3 is made up of 15 amino acids. CDR1 and CDR2 from the germline V gene are SGHAT and FQDESV (reference sequence). The ends were cut back, 4 bases at V and 2 bases at J, with 14 bases in the middle. The CDR3 DNA follows: TGTGCCAGCAGCTCCCGGGCACGGGGCAACACTGAAGCTTTCTTT. Translating it yields CASSSRARGNTEAFF.

This clonotype was seen at least ten times. V gene TRBV13 combines with J gene TRBJ1-1; 7 bases are shared with TRBD1. Germline V lookup: CDR1 PRHDT, CDR2 FYEKMQ (reference sequence). Trimming removed 5 bases from V and 1 base from J; junction bases left unmatched: 10. The CDR3 length is 16 residues. CDR3 amino acids: CASSPGLGQPNTEAFF. The CDR3 DNA is TGTGCCAGCAGCCCCGGACTGGGACAGCCGAACACTGAAGCTTTCTTT.

At least ten counts were recorded for this clonotype. This sequence joins TRBV12-3 or TRBV12-4 and TRBJ1-3; D is uncertain. V lost 6 bases to trimming and J lost 0 bases, with 12 bases between them. The CDR3 has 15 amino acids. Here the CDR3 reads CASSLKGNSGNTIYF. The CDR3 DNA follows: TGTGCCAGCAGCCTTAAAGGGAACTCTGGAAACACCATATATTTT.

The chain combines TRBV12-3 or TRBV12-4 with TRBJ1-5, with D hard to call. Trimming pared 10 bases from V and 1 base from J, leaving 11 bases between. The length of the CDR3 is 13 residues. CDR3 amino acids: CATSWTSNQPQHF. CDR3 sequence (DNA): TGTGCCACCTCTTGGACGAGCAATCAGCCCCAGCATTTT.

This clonotype has more than one count but fewer than ten. This sequence joins TRBV10-3 and TRBJ2-7; D call uncertain. This CDR3 has 10 amino acids. V was clipped by 8 bases and J by 9 bases, with 11 bases between them. The germline gives CDR1 ENHRY, CDR2 SYGVKD. CDR3 bases: TGTGCCATCGGCCAGGAAAGGCAGTACTTC. Protein sequence: CAIGQERQYF.

This clonotype has a single count. This chain connects TRBV7-2 to TRBJ2-5; 12 bases are a match to TRBD2. The V segment lost 6 bases and the J segment 5 bases; nucleotides outside the gene matches: 13. The CDR3 is 17 residues long. CDR1 is SGHTA and CDR2 is FQGNSA in the germline V gene. The CDR3 region is CASSLRASGGAVETQYF. The CDR3 DNA is TGTGCCAGCAGTTTAAGGGCTAGCGGGGGGGCCGTCGAGACCCAGTACTTC.

This rearrangement joins TRBV12-3 or TRBV12-4 to TRBJ2-2; 7 positions match TRBD2. The CDR3 has 16 amino acids. The trim removed 5 bases at V and 5 bases at J, leaving 11 bases unmatched. CDR3 DNA sequence: TGTGCCAGCAGTCGTGGGGGGGTCAGTAGGACCGGGGAGCTGTTTTTT. Amino acid sequence: CASSRGGVSRTGELFF.

The chain recombines TRBV6-1 with TRBJ1-5; D is uncertain. The CDR3 runs to 13 residues. The germline V gene has CDR1 MNHNS and CDR2 SASEGT. Trimming took off 5 bases at V and 3 bases at J, with 8 bases between the two ends. CDR3: CASSKDYNQPQHF. The CDR3 nucleotides read TGTGCCAGCAGTAAGGATTACAATCAGCCCCAGCATTTT.

The rearrangement joins TRBV5-1 to TRBJ2-7; the D call may be TRBD1 or TRBD2 (6 bases each). V was shortened by 4 bases and J by 2 bases, with 19 bases between the two germline ends. The germline CDR1 and CDR2 sequences are SGHRS and YFSETQ. CDR3 size: 16 residues. In DNA form, the CDR3 reads TGCGCCAGCAGCCCCCCCGTGGGGGGCAGGGCCTACGAGCAGTACTTC. It codes for CASSPPVGGRAYEQYF.

The V call is TRBV6-1, the J call TRBJ2-7; TRBD1 aligns across 10 bases. CDR1 and CDR2 (germline): MNHNS, SASEGT. Trimming took 6 bases from V and 5 from J; bases not matched to a gene: 10. This CDR3 region has 15 residues. The CDR3 reads CASRHRDRGFNEQYF. CDR3 in DNA: TGTGCCAGCAGACACCGGGACAGGGGATTCAACGAGCAGTACTTC.

This clonotype occurred a few times. An end of the junction differs from the germline gene, which may be a read error. CDR3 region: CTSSYSNSQGPDYSYQPQHF. CDR3 sequence (DNA): TGTACCAGCAGTTACTCGAATTCACAGGGGCCCGATTATAGCTATCAGCCTCAGCATTTT. The gene calls are TRBV6-2 or TRBV6-3 and TRBJ1-5; 7 nucleotides align to TRBD1. The length of the CDR3 is 20 residues. In germline, CDR1 is MNHEY, CDR2 SVGEGT.

As to this clonotype: At one boundary the junction diverges from the germline segment, which might be a read error. The chain carries TRBV27 and TRBJ1-2; 7 nucleotides match TRBD1. CDR3 length equals 14 residues. The V gene's germline CDR1 is MNHEY and CDR2 SMNVEV (reference sequence). CDR3 region: CAGSLDRANYGYTF. The CDR3 DNA is TGTGCCGGCAGTTTAGACAGGGCAAACTATGGCTACACCTTC.

This clonotype has a count of ten or more. CDR3: CASSPWGGANYGYTF. The CDR3, as DNA: TGCGCCAGCAGCCCGTGGGGGGGAGCTAACTATGGCTACACCTTC. This chain connects TRBV5-1 to TRBJ1-2, with a weak D call TRBD1 (5 bases). The CDR3 length is 15 residues. V shed 4 bases and J shed 0 bases, with 13 bases lying between them. Germline V gives CDR1 SGHRS, CDR2 YFSETQ.

This clonotype was counted ten times or more. The gene calls are TRBV5-1 and TRBJ2-5; 10 bases fit TRBD2. J was trimmed by 1 base and V by 6 bases; bases with no gene match: 3. The CDR3 loop spans 14 amino acids. The germline V gene encodes CDR1 SGHRS and CDR2 YFSETQ. The CDR3 loop is CASKGLAVQETQYF. The DNA for the CDR3 is TGCGCCAGCAAAGGACTAGCGGTCCAAGAGACCCAGTACTTC.

Worth noting for this clonotype: A much more abundant neighbour one base away suggests this may be a read error. This rearrangement joins TRBV6-5 to TRBJ2-7; 9 nucleotides agree with TRBD2. This CDR3 has 14 residues. Germline lookup yields CDR1 MNHEY and CDR2 SVGAGI. CDR3 residues: CASGYMRGGPEQYF. The DNA for the CDR3 is TGTGCCAGCGGTTACATGCGGGGGGGCCCCGAGCAGTACTTC.

This clonotype was seen at least ten times. CDR3 loop: CASSLAGVGPEQYF. The CDR3 DNA sequence: TGTGCCAGCAGTTTAGCCGGGGTGGGGCCCGAGCAGTACTTC. This chain connects TRBV12-3 or TRBV12-4 to TRBJ2-7; either TRBD1 or TRBD2 may fit D (5 bases each). The ends were cut back, 0 bases at V and 6 bases at J, with 12 bases in the middle. The CDR3 has 14 amino acids.